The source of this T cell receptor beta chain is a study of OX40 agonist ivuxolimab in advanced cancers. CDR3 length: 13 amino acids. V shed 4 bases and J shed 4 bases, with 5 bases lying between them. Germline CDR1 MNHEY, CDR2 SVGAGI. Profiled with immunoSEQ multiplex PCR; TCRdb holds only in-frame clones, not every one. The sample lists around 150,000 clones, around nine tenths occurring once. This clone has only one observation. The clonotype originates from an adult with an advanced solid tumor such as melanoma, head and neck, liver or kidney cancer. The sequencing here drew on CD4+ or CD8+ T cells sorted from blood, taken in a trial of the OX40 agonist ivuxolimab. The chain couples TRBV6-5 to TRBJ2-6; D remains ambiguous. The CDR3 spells CASSFTGANVLTF. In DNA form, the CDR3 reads TGTGCCAGCAGTTTTACCGGGGCCAACGTCCTGACTTTC.